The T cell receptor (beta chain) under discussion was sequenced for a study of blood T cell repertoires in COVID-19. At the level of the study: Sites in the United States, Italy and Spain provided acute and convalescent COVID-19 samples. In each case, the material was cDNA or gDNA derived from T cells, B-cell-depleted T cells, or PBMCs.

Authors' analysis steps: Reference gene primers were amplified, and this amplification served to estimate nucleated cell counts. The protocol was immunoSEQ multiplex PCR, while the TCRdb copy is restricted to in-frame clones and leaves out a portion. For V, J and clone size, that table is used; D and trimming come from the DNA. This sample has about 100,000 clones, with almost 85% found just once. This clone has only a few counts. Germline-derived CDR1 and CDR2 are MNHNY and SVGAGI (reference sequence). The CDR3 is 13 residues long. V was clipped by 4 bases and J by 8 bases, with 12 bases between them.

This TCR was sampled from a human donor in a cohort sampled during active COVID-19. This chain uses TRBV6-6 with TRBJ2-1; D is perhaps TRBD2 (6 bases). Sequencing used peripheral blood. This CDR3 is CASSSTSMHEQFF. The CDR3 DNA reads TGTGCCAGCAGTTCGACTAGTATGCATGAGCAGTTCTTC.